Presented here are 2 T cell receptor beta chains from one specimen sequenced in a study of blood T cells in healthy people across ages. Sample-barcoded 5' priming and a J-beta primer mix drove a second PCR of roughly 6 to 12 cycles. In TCRdb, the 5' RACE reads were re-called with MiXCR into one record per CDR3 protein. Of under 750,000 distinct CDR3 sequences listed, less than 60% are singletons. Sample: blood. The source of these receptors is a man older than 75 in good health.

The J gene is TRBJ2-1, the V gene TRBV11-2; TRBD1 is a possible D gene (6 bases). V was trimmed by 4 bases and J by 8 bases, leaving 27 bases between them. This CDR3 contains 18 residues. Germline V gene lookup returns CDR1 SGHAT and CDR2 FQNNGV. The CDR3 protein is CASSSMATRDTTHYEQFF. DNA for the CDR3: TGTGCCAGCAGCTCAATGGCCACCCGGGACACAACCCACTATGAGCAGTTCTTC.

V is TRBV10-3 and J is TRBJ2-7, with 7 bases aligning to TRBD1. The CDR3 has 12 residues. Per germline, CDR1 ENHRY and CDR2 SYGVKD. Unmatched junction bases numbered 4, after V lost 0 bases and J lost 11 bases. CDR3 amino acids: CAISESRQGEYF. CDR3 in DNA: TGTGCCATCAGTGAGTCTCGACAGGGCGAGTACTTC.